The source of this TCR beta chain is a study of OX40 agonist ivuxolimab in advanced cancers. Overall study findings and caveats: CD8+ T cells were the subset that, on average, had more expanded clones than CD4+. The specificity for antigen of the expanded peripheral T cells was not determined.

V was clipped by 3 bases and J by 5 bases; unmatched bases: 6. CDR3 length equals 14 residues. Germline values: CDR1 LNHNV, CDR2 YYDKDF (reference sequence). Method: immunoSEQ multiplex PCR; TCRdb's copy keeps in-frame clones and lacks some. The sample consists of around 150,000 clones, roughly 91% of them appearing once. For this clone: Its cognate antigen is unknown.

The sequences come from CD4+ or CD8+ T cells sorted from blood, collected in a trial of the OX40 agonist ivuxolimab. The clonotype was recovered from an adult with an advanced solid tumor such as melanoma, head and neck, liver or kidney cancer. The chain employs TRBV15 and TRBJ2-7; TRBD1 agrees at 8 bases. The CDR3 region has the DNA TGTGCCACCAGCAGGCAGACAGGGGCCCACGAGCAGTACTTC. Protein sequence: CATSRQTGAHEQYF.